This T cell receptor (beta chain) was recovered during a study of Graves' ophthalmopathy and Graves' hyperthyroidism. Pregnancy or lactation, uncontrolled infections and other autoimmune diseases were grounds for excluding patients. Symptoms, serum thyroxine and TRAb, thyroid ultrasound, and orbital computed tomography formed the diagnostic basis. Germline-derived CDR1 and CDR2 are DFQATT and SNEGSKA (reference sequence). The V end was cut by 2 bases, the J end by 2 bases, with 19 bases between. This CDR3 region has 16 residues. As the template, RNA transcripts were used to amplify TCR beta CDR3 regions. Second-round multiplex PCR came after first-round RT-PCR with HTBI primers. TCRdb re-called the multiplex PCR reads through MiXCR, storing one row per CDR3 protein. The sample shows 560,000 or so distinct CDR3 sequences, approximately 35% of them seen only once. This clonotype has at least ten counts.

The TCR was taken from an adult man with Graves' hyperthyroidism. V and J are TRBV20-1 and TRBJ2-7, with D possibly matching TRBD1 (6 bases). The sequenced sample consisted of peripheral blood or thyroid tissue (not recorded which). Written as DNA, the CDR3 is TGCAGTGCTAGAACCCAGGACAGAGGGGACCCCTACGAGCAGTACTTC. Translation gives CSARTQDRGDPYEQYF.